The 26 T cell receptor beta chains reported below all come from one sample, sequenced in a study of beta chain features in type 1 diabetes. Expressed TCRB transcripts were sequenced because the isolated RNA had all been reverse transcribed beforehand. The table came from immunoSEQ multiplex PCR; TCRdb's copy has only in-frame clones and leaves some out. The table has approximately 250,000 clones, 9.6% seen once; the top ten hold just under 0.035%. The specimen was naive CD4+ T cells from blood. These receptors were taken from a woman aged 18 to 35 in good health.

The chain recombines TRBV5-1 with TRBJ2-3; weak D call: TRBD2 (6 bases). Trimming pared 0 bases from V and 4 bases from J, leaving 12 bases between. The CDR3 length is 15 residues. Per the germline V gene, CDR1 is SGHRS and CDR2 is YFSETQ. The CDR3 reads CASSLGGLGADTQYF. The CDR3 coding sequence is TGCGCCAGCAGCTTGGGGGGACTGGGCGCAGATACGCAGTATTTT.

This clone was observed a handful of times. The chain couples TRBV2 to TRBJ2-1, with D possibly TRBD1 on 7 matching bases. Germline CDR1 reads SNHLY; CDR2 reads FYNNEI. The CDR3 extends over 14 amino acids. V lost 7 bases and J 0 bases, leaving 10 bases between the germline ends. The DNA for the CDR3 is TGTGCCAGCAATCAGGGGGGCTCCTACAATGAGCAGTTCTTC. Translated, it gives CASNQGGSYNEQFF.

This clone has just a few counts. This rearrangement joins TRBV6-6 to TRBJ2-3; TRBD2 agrees at 7 bases. V dropped 0 bases and J dropped 2; count of bases not matched to a gene: 5. Germline assignment: CDR1 MNHNY and CDR2 SVGAGI (reference sequence). The CDR3 is 16 residues long. CDR3 loop: CASSYSQAGPTDTQYF. DNA of the CDR3: TGTGCCAGCAGTTACTCTCAAGCGGGGCCCACAGATACGCAGTATTTT.

V and J are TRBV9 and TRBJ1-1; 8 nucleotides agree with TRBD1. Germline CDR1 and CDR2: SGDLS and YYNGEE. CDR3 length: 15 residues. Trimming removed 3 bases from V and 3 bases from J; junction bases left unmatched: 7. CDR3 nucleotide sequence: TGTGCCAGCAGCGGGGACAGGACCTTGGACACTGAAGCTTTCTTT. Its protein product is CASSGDRTLDTEAFF. Variable domain in full (rest from reference TRBV9 and TRBJ1-1): DSGVTQTPKHLITATGQRVTLRCSPRSGDLSVYWYQQSLDQGLQFLIQYYNGEERAKGNILERFSAQQFPDLHSELNLSSLELGDSALYFCASSGDRTLDTEAFFGQGTRLTVV.

This clone occurred a few times. The chain links TRBV7-8 to TRBJ2-2; no firm D call. CDR1 is SGHVS and CDR2 is FQNEAQ in the germline V gene. This CDR3 region has 16 residues. V was pared by 4 bases and J by 1 base, with 13 bases between. CDR3 sequence: CASSSFGYRNTGELFF. Here the CDR3 DNA reads TGTGCCAGCAGCTCCTTCGGGTACCGGAACACCGGGGAGCTGTTTTTT.

This clone has more than one count but fewer than ten. The chain recombines TRBV2 with TRBJ2-3; 11 bases align to TRBD1. Germline lookup yields CDR1 SNHLY and CDR2 FYNNEI. Trimming cost V 6 bases and J 6 bases; bases outside gene matches: 5. CDR3 length: 14 amino acids. This CDR3 reads CASSGQGAMDTQYF. DNA for the CDR3: TGTGCCAGCAGCGGACAGGGGGCAATGGATACGCAGTATTTT.

The genes are TRBV18 and TRBJ1-6, with D hard to call. CDR1 and CDR2 from the germline V gene are KGHSH and LQKENI. CDR3 length equals 18 residues. The V gene lost 3 bases and the J gene lost 8 bases, with 23 bases spanning the gap. CDR3 in DNA: TGTGCCAGCTCACCGATCATTGCGAGAGGGCTGCCTGATTCACCCCTCCACTTT. Its translation: CASSPIIARGLPDSPLHF.

This clone was detected a few times. V usage is TRBV9 and J usage is TRBJ1-3; TRBD1 agrees at 7 bases. The trim removed 2 bases at V and 2 bases at J, leaving 4 bases unmatched. CDR1 is SGDLS, CDR2 YYNGEE, per germline. The CDR3 covers 15 residues. CDR3 region: CASSVGGTAGNTIYF. CDR3 bases: TGTGCCAGCAGCGTTGGGGGGACAGCTGGAAACACCATATATTTT.

This chain uses TRBV5-1 with TRBJ1-1, with D possibly being TRBD1 (5 bases). Trimming removed 0 bases at V and 5 bases at J, with 11 bases between. The CDR3 has 14 residues. The germline V gene has CDR1 SGHRS and CDR2 YFSETQ. The CDR3 DNA follows: TGCGCCAGCAGCTTGGGGGGGGGAGGAACTGAAGCTTTCTTT. Translation: CASSLGGGGTEAFF.

The chain is built from TRBV18 and TRBJ2-5; D is uncertain. The V end lost 3 bases, the J end lost 5 bases, and 10 bases lay between the germline ends. The CDR3 length is 13 residues. Germline V lookup: CDR1 KGHSH, CDR2 LQKENI. The CDR3 region has the DNA TGTGCCAGCTCACCCCAGAAGATTGAGACCCAGTACTTC. Translation gives CASSPQKIETQYF. Together with reference TRBV18 and TRBJ2-5, the CDR3 gives the full variable domain: NAGVMQNPRHLVRRRGQEARLRCSPMKGHSHVYWYRQLPEEGLKFMVYLQKENIIDESGMPKERFSAEFPKEGPSILRIQQVVRGDSAAYFCASSPQKIETQYFGPGTRLLVL.

The rearrangement joins TRBV5-6 to TRBJ2-7; perhaps TRBD1 as D (6 bases). From germline, CDR1 is SGHDT and CDR2 YYEEEE. Trimming removed 4 bases from V and 2 bases from J, with 10 bases in between. The CDR3 spans 13 residues. CDR3 bases: TGTGCCAGCAGCCCCAGGGGACCCTACGAGCAGTACTTC. It yields the protein CASSPRGPYEQYF.

The rearrangement uses TRBV4-1 and TRBJ2-4, with a tentative D call TRBD1 (5 bases). Germline-derived CDR1 and CDR2 are MGHRA and YSYEKL. Between the trimmed V and J ends, which lost 0 bases and 9 bases, there was a span of 6 bases. The CDR3 is 12 amino acids. Written as DNA, the CDR3 is TGCGCCAGCAGCCAAGACAGGGCCATTCAGTACTTC. Its translation is CASSQDRAIQYF.

This clone was observed a handful of times. This same CDR3 is encoded by further DNA sequences in the sample. V is TRBV9 and J is TRBJ2-1; 7 bases fit TRBD2. Trimming cost V 4 bases and J 0 bases; bases outside gene matches: 4. This CDR3 spans 15 amino acids. Germline V gene sequence: CDR1 SGDLS, CDR2 YYNGEE. CDR3 region: CASSPRGSSYNEQFF. In DNA, the CDR3 is TGTGCCAGCAGCCCGCGGGGGAGCTCCTACAATGAGCAGTTCTTC.

The rearrangement links TRBV10-3 to TRBJ2-1, with TRBD1 matching over 9 bases. The CDR3 covers 14 residues. The J segment lost 6 bases and the V segment lost 10 bases, leaving 10 bases of the junction unmatched. The germline CDR1 and CDR2 sequences are ENHRY and SYGVKD. The CDR3 spells CASRAGQGGNEQFF. The CDR3 DNA is TGTGCCAGCAGAGCGGGACAGGGTGGCAATGAGCAGTTCTTC.

The chain has TRBV10-3 and TRBJ2-3; 9 bases match TRBD2. The germline CDR1 and CDR2 sequences are ENHRY and SYGVKD. The CDR3 contains 17 residues. The trim removed 7 bases at V and 0 bases at J, leaving 11 bases unmatched. This CDR3 is CAIMEGKLAGSTDTQYF. The DNA for the CDR3 is TGTGCCATCATGGAGGGAAAACTAGCGGGCAGCACAGATACGCAGTATTTT.

The chain combines TRBV7-9 with TRBJ1-3; TRBD1 might be the D (6 bases). The CDR3 runs 16 residues. Per germline, CDR1 SEHNR and CDR2 FQNEAQ (reference sequence). V was shortened by 2 bases and J by 3 bases, with 14 bases between the two germline ends. The CDR3, as DNA: TGTGCCAGCAGCTTATCTACAGGGATATTTGGAAACACCATATATTTT. This codes for CASSLSTGIFGNTIYF.

This clone showed up just a few times. This sequence joins TRBV5-1 and TRBJ2-1; possibly TRBD2 for D (5 bases). With 4 bases removed from V and 3 bases from J, the gap between germline ends came to 17 bases. Germline CDR1 is SGHRS and CDR2 is YFSETQ. This CDR3 contains 16 residues. The CDR3 sequence: CASSLRGSGSYNEQFF. As DNA, the CDR3 is TGCGCCAGCAGCCTACGAGGTTCGGGGAGCTACAATGAGCAGTTCTTC. The full variable domain, its missing parts supplied by reference TRBV5-1 and TRBJ2-1, is KAGVTQTPRYLIKTRGQQVTLSCSPISGHRSVSWYQQTPGQGLQFLFEYFSETQRNKGNFPGRFSGRQFSNSRSEMNVSTLELGDSALYLCASSLRGSGSYNEQFFGPGTRLTVL.

V usage is TRBV18 and J usage is TRBJ2-5, with D tentatively TRBD1 (8 bases). Germline V gene lookup returns CDR1 KGHSH and CDR2 LQKENI. V was pared by 3 bases and J by 7 bases, with 12 bases between. CDR3 length equals 13 residues. CDR3 DNA: TGTGCCAGCTCACCGACAGGGGAGGGGACCCAGTACTTC. It yields the protein CASSPTGEGTQYF.

The V gene is TRBV30, the J gene TRBJ2-1, with D perhaps TRBD2 (5 bases). Trimming pared 0 bases from V and 8 bases from J, leaving 11 bases between. Germline CDR1 GTSNPN, CDR2 SVGIG (reference sequence). CDR3 size: 13 residues. Here the CDR3 DNA reads TGTGCCTGGAGTGTACGGAGGCCCCATGAGCAGTTCTTC. This sequence encodes CAWSVRRPHEQFF.

This clone turned up a few times. The chain recombines TRBV19 with TRBJ2-5, with 7 positions matching TRBD2. The V gene's germline CDR1 is LNHDA and CDR2 SQIVND (reference sequence). After removal of 1 base from V and 5 bases from J, the junction contained 4 bases not matched to a gene. The CDR3 is 14 residues long. CDR3 coding DNA: TGTGCCAGTAGTATAGGGGAGGGGCGGGAGACCCAGTACTTC. Residues: CASSIGEGRETQYF.

There are a few counts of this clone. The V gene is TRBV7-2, the J gene TRBJ2-7; weak D call: TRBD1 (6 bases). Trimming removed 5 bases at V and 2 bases at J, with 13 bases between. CDR3 length: 14 residues. The germline V gene encodes CDR1 SGHTA and CDR2 FQGNSA. CDR3 loop: CASSKGHLAYEQYF. CDR3 DNA sequence: TGTGCCAGCAGCAAGGGACATCTGGCCTACGAGCAGTACTTC. The variable domain in full, with the rest retrieved from reference TRBV7-2 and TRBJ2-7, is GAGVSQSPSNKVTEKGKDVELRCDPISGHTALYWYRQSLGQGLEFLIYFQGNSAPDKSGLPSDRFSAERTGGSVSTLTIQRTQQEDSAVYLCASSKGHLAYEQYFGPGTRLTVT.

This clone turned up a few times. The chain employs TRBV7-9 and TRBJ2-1, with 10 bases that match TRBD1. This CDR3 is built from 12 residues. V shed 10 bases and J 8 bases; nucleotides not matched to a gene: 5. Germline V gene sequence: CDR1 SEHNR, CDR2 FQNEAQ (reference sequence). CDR3 loop: CANLGTGDEQFF. CDR3 nucleotides: TGTGCCAACTTGGGGACAGGGGATGAGCAGTTCTTC.

This clone was observed a handful of times. The chain carries TRBV19 and TRBJ1-4; D uncertain. The germline CDR1 and CDR2 sequences are LNHDA and SQIVND (reference sequence). This CDR3 region has 13 residues. The germline V and J ends were trimmed by 10 bases and 8 bases, with 17 bases remaining between them. The CDR3 loop is CATSTPEDEKLFF. The DNA for the CDR3 is TGTGCCACCTCGACACCGGAGGACGAAAAACTGTTTTTT.

This sequence joins TRBV9 and TRBJ2-3; D not resolved. The germline V and J ends were trimmed by 2 bases and 0 bases, with 10 bases remaining between them. The CDR3 extends over 15 amino acids. The germline V gene has CDR1 SGDLS and CDR2 YYNGEE. CDR3 loop: CASSVGQRSTDTQYF. CDR3 coding DNA: TGTGCCAGCAGCGTCGGCCAGCGCAGCACAGATACGCAGTATTTT.

V is TRBV27 and J is TRBJ1-1, with TRBD1 matching 11 bases. Trimming at V came to 0 bases and at J to 1 base, leaving 7 bases not matched to a gene. This CDR3 has 18 residues. From germline, CDR1 is MNHEY and CDR2 SMNVEV (reference sequence). The CDR3 DNA sequence: TGTGCCAGCAGTTTATCGCTGGGACAGGGGGTCGGGAACACTGAAGCTTTCTTT. Amino acid sequence: CASSLSLGQGVGNTEAFF.

The CDR3 coding sequence is TGCGCCAGCAGCCGAGCCGTTAACACCGGGGAGCTGTTTTTT. It translates to CASSRAVNTGELFF. The rearrangement uses TRBV5-1 and TRBJ2-2; D is ambiguous. V was shortened by 4 bases and J by 2 bases, with 9 bases between the two germline ends. The CDR3 totals 14 residues. Germline CDR1 reads SGHRS; CDR2 reads YFSETQ.